The rows below give T cell receptor beta chains drawn from one sample of a study of metastatic and nonmetastatic thyroid tumors. MiXCR was used by TCRdb to re-call the PCR reads. Of tens of thousands of clones listed, less than 15% were seen once; the top ten hold roughly 6.2%. Sequencing input: blood. These receptors originate from a male donor with papillary thyroid cancer or a benign thyroid nodule (not recorded which). Some clones in this sample may be carry-over from other donors' samples. Both conserved end residues are part of each CDR3. Each record gives: J gene, D gene, clone size, V gene, CDR3 DNA, CDR3 protein. D genes are given only for firm matches. Expanded clones get a size class; other rows say once, few or many, or leave the size out.

>TRBJ2-7|TRBD2|many|TRBV4-1
TGCGCCAGCAGCCCAACGGGACTAGCGGGAGCCAACGAGCAGTACTTC
CASSPTGLAGANEQYF
>TRBJ2-7|-|many|TRBV20-1
TGCAGTGCTCTCTCCCGGGGCGACGAGCAGTACTTC
CSALSRGDEQYF
>TRBJ2-1|TRBD2|medium-sized|TRBV6-2/TRBV6-3
TGTGCCAGCATCCCGGGACTAGCGGGATCTAATGAGCAGTTCTTC
CASIPGLAGSNEQFF
>TRBJ1-1|TRBD1|many|TRBV5-1
TGCGCCAGCCATTCTGGGACAGGGGTGACTGAAGCTTTCTTT
CASHSGTGVTEAFF
>TRBJ2-5|TRBD2|many|TRBV7-3
TGTGCCAGCAGCTTAGAGGTACTAGCGGGAGGGGAGACCCAGTACTTC
CASSLEVLAGGETQYF
>TRBJ1-6|-|many|TRBV3-1
TGTGCCAGCAGCCAAGATAGAGGGAATTCACCCCTCCACTTT
CASSQDRGNSPLHF
>TRBJ1-4|-|-|TRBV30
TGTGCCTGGAGTAGGGATACAGGGATTAATGAAAAACTGTTTTTT
CAWSRDTGINEKLFF
>TRBJ2-7|TRBD1|medium-sized|TRBV12-3/TRBV12-4
TGTGCCAGCACTAACCGGGACAGGGACTACGAGCAGTACTTC
CASTNRDRDYEQYF
>TRBJ2-5|TRBD1|many|TRBV2
TGTGCCAGCAGCGGGACAGTCTCCGAGACCCAGTACTTC
CASSGTVSETQYF
>TRBJ1-4|TRBD1|many|TRBV6-1
TGTGCCAGCAGAGTTGGACAGGGAGTAAATGAAAAACTGTTTTTT
CASRVGQGVNEKLFF
>TRBJ2-5|TRBD1|-|TRBV19
TGTGCCACCAGTGGGACAGCTCAAGAGACCCAGTACTTC
CATSGTAQETQYF
>TRBJ2-2|TRBD2|medium-sized|TRBV24-1
TGTGCCACCAAATTAGCGGGAGTTCACGGGGAGCTGTTTTTT
CATKLAGVHGELFF
>TRBJ2-3|TRBD1|once|TRBV15
TGTGCCACCAGCAGAGATTGGTTTACTGGGACAGGGCGACTAGCCCCCTCCTACGAGCAGTACTTT
CATSRDWFTGTGRLAPSYEQYF
>TRBJ1-5|TRBD1|many|TRBV19
TGTGCCAGTACCGGGACAGGAAGCAATCAGCCCCAGCATTTT
CASTGTGSNQPQHF
>TRBJ2-1|-|many|TRBV2
TGTGCCACCTCAGAAGACAATGAGCAGTTCTTC
CATSEDNEQFF
>TRBJ1-4|TRBD1|many|TRBV19
TGTGCCAGTAGTATGTTGACAGGGGGGAAGGAAAAACTGTTTTTT
CASSMLTGGKEKLFF
>TRBJ2-5|TRBD2|many|TRBV15
TGTGCCACCAGCAGAGATGGGGCGGGGGGCAGGGAAGAGACCCAGTACTTC
CATSRDGAGGREETQYF
>TRBJ2-2|TRBD2|many|TRBV4-1
TGCGCCAGCAGGCTAGAGGGCGCTAGCGGGATCGGGGAGCTGTTTTTT
CASRLEGASGIGELFF
>TRBJ2-1|-|medium-sized|TRBV6-1
TGTGCCAGCAGTGAACCGGGCCGATCGGAGAATGAGCAGTTCTTC
CASSEPGRSENEQFF
>TRBJ2-7|TRBD2|many|TRBV4-1
TGCGCCAGCAGCCAAGGCCGGGGAGGGACTAGCGGTTCCTACGAGCAGTACTTC
CASSQGRGGTSGSYEQYF
>TRBJ2-1|TRBD1|many|TRBV7-8
TGTGCCAGCAGTCCGGGACAGGGTCCCTACAATGAGCAGTTCTTC
CASSPGQGPYNEQFF
>TRBJ2-3|TRBD2|many|TRBV9
TGTGCCAGCAGCGTCGGGACTAGCAGTACAGATACGCAGTATTTT
CASSVGTSSTDTQYF
>TRBJ1-1|-|few|TRBV6-1
TGTGCCAGCGCCAACAGGGCAATCAGCACTGAAGCTTTCTTT
CASANRAISTEAFF
>TRBJ2-2|-|medium-sized|TRBV27
TGTGCCAGCACCCCCACAGGGTTTACCGGGGAGCTGTTTTTT
CASTPTGFTGELFF
>TRBJ2-7|-|-|TRBV20-1
TGCAGTGCTAGAGAGGTTGGTGGGAGGTACAACGAGCAGTACTTC
CSAREVGGRYNEQYF